This is a list of T cell receptor beta chains from one sample in a study of identical twins. MiXCR, applied by TCRdb to the 5' RACE reads, yields one record per CDR3 protein. The sample records around 250,000 distinct CDR3 sequences, 5.5% to 7% being singletons. These same records also appear under a second study, on yellow fever vaccine responses in identical twins.

Sequencing was carried out using memory (CD45RO+) T cells sorted from blood. The receptors derive from a woman between 18 and 29 years old in good health. Both conserved end residues are part of each CDR3. D genes are given only for firm matches. The size entry is marked missing in some rows and otherwise reads once, few, many or a size class.

TRBD2,TRBV20-1,13,many,TRBJ2-7,CSARRTSQAEQYF,TGCAGTGCTAGAAGGACTAGCCAAGCCGAGCAGTACTTC
TRBD1,TRBV28,14,few,TRBJ1-5,CASHPGQWNQPQHF,TGTGCCAGTCACCCGGGACAGTGGAATCAGCCCCAGCATTTT
-,TRBV27,16,many,TRBJ2-2,CASSFSYGVNTGELFF,TGTGCCAGCAGTTTCTCCTACGGGGTGAACACCGGGGAGCTGTTTTTT
TRBD2,TRBV6-2/TRBV6-3,16,few,TRBJ2-1,CASTLLPGLAVNEQFF,TGTGCCAGCACCTTGCTCCCGGGACTAGCTGTTAATGAGCAGTTCTTC
TRBD2,TRBV29-1,15,many,TRBJ2-1,CSVASNSGREGEQFF,TGCAGCGTGGCGTCTAACAGCGGGAGGGAAGGTGAGCAGTTCTTC
TRBD2,TRBV10-3,15,many,TRBJ2-1,CAIRRASGDYNEQFF,TGTGCCATCAGGCGGGCTAGCGGGGACTACAATGAGCAGTTCTTC
-,TRBV6-1,17,many,TRBJ2-1,CASSDGWGRGSYNEQFF,TGTGCCAGCAGTGATGGGTGGGGCAGAGGCTCCTACAATGAGCAGTTCTTC
TRBD2,TRBV5-1,18,many,TRBJ2-1,CASSDLGLAGYWNNEQFF,TGCGCCAGCAGCGACCTGGGACTAGCGGGATATTGGAACAATGAGCAGTTCTTC
-,TRBV7-8,16,many,TRBJ2-3,CASSPRASRVTDTQYF,TGTGCCAGCAGCCCTCGGGCTAGTCGGGTCACAGATACGCAGTATTTT
-,TRBV20-1,14,few,TRBJ2-5,CSARAAGRKETQYF,TGCAGTGCTAGAGCTGCGGGGAGAAAAGAGACCCAGTACTTC
TRBD2,TRBV12-3/TRBV12-4,15,many,TRBJ2-7,CASSPIGLGSVEQYF,TGTGCCAGCAGTCCCATCGGACTAGGTTCGGTCGAGCAGTACTTC
-,TRBV5-1,15,many,TRBJ2-7,CASSLNPDSNYEQYF,TGCGCCAGCAGCTTAAACCCGGACAGCAACTACGAGCAGTACTTC
-,TRBV27,15,-,TRBJ2-1,CASSNVLASYNEQFF,TGTGCCAGCAGTAATGTCCTAGCGTCCTACAATGAGCAGTTCTTC
TRBD1,TRBV7-3,15,-,TRBJ2-3,CASSLQGARTDTQYF,TGTGCCAGCAGCTTACAGGGGGCTCGCACAGATACGCAGTATTTT
TRBD2,TRBV12-3/TRBV12-4,15,few,TRBJ2-3,CASSFLAGGRNTQYF,TGTGCCAGCAGTTTTCTTGCGGGGGGGCGGAATACGCAGTATTTT
TRBD2,TRBV28,14,-,TRBJ2-7,CASSLGGRAYEQYF,TGTGCCAGCAGTTTGGGCGGGAGAGCCTACGAGCAGTACTTC
TRBD1,TRBV9,17,-,TRBJ1-1,CASSPLGRGRGGTEAFF,TGTGCCAGCAGCCCCCTGGGGAGGGGGCGCGGGGGCACTGAAGCTTTCTTT
TRBD2,TRBV24-1,16,few,TRBJ2-7,CATSDPGTSGSYEQYF,TGTGCCACCAGTGACCCCGGGACTAGCGGGTCCTACGAGCAGTACTTC
-,TRBV28,15,few,TRBJ2-1,CASSDLGGSYNEQFF,TGTGCCAGCAGCGACTTAGGGGGCTCCTACAATGAGCAGTTCTTC
-,TRBV7-2,16,-,TRBJ2-1,CASSSPRGLQDNEQFF,TGTGCCAGCAGCTCGCCCAGGGGCCTACAAGACAATGAGCAGTTCTTC
-,TRBV18,11,many,TRBJ2-7,CASSPRREQYF,TGTGCCAGCTCACCGAGGAGGGAGCAGTACTTC
-,TRBV4-2,14,many,TRBJ1-6,CASSRDRDGSPLHF,TGTGCCAGCAGCCGAGATCGGGACGGTTCACCCCTCCACTTT
TRBD2,TRBV20-1,16,many,TRBJ2-7,CSALTSGDPGLYEQYF,TGCAGTGCGCTGACTAGCGGGGACCCCGGGCTCTACGAGCAGTACTTC
-,TRBV2,12,few,TRBJ1-1,CASRRTDQRAFF,TGTGCCAGCAGGAGGACAGATCAAAGGGCTTTCTTT
TRBD1,TRBV11-2,13,-,TRBJ2-7,CASTGQVLYEQYF,TGTGCCAGCACCGGACAGGTCCTCTACGAGCAGTACTTC
-,TRBV5-6,14,-,TRBJ2-7,CASSLDSYIYEQYF,TGTGCCAGCAGCTTGGACTCATACATATACGAGCAGTACTTC
-,TRBV3-1,15,-,TRBJ1-5,CASSQARTSNQPQHF,TGTGCCAGCAGCCAAGCTAGGACGAGCAATCAGCCCCAGCATTTT
TRBD2,TRBV24-1,18,-,TRBJ2-2,CATSDLGGIGKNTGELFF,TGTGCCACCAGTGACCTGGGGGGGATTGGGAAGAACACCGGGGAGCTGTTTTTT
-,TRBV28,14,-,TRBJ1-3,CASSLTWDGNTIYF,TGTGCCAGCAGTCTGACCTGGGATGGAAACACCATATATTTT
-,TRBV9,15,-,TRBJ2-4,CASSAYRDNKNIQYF,TGTGCCAGCAGCGCGTACCGGGACAACAAAAACATTCAGTACTTC
-,TRBV6-1,13,few,TRBJ2-3,CASSLIMADTQYF,TGTGCCAGCAGCCTTATTATGGCAGATACGCAGTATTTT
-,TRBV6-1,11,few,TRBJ1-1,CASTLNTEAFF,TGTGCCAGCACCCTAAACACTGAAGCTTTCTTT
-,TRBV19,18,-,TRBJ2-6,CASSSSGQADSGANVLTF,TGTGCCAGTAGTTCGTCGGGCCAGGCCGACTCTGGGGCCAACGTCCTGACTTTC
TRBD2,TRBV9,17,many,TRBJ2-6,CASSVLAGVSGANVLTF,TGTGCCAGCAGCGTACTAGCGGGAGTTTCTGGGGCCAACGTCCTGACTTTC
TRBD1,TRBV5-1,13,many,TRBJ1-5,CASSGTGGQPQHF,TGCGCCAGCAGCGGAACAGGGGGCCAGCCCCAGCATTTT
-,TRBV6-1,16,few,TRBJ2-1,CASSESGGGTYNEQFF,TGTGCCAGCAGTGAAAGTGGAGGGGGAACCTACAATGAGCAGTTCTTC
-,TRBV20-1,15,few,TRBJ2-7,CSARDFPSFTGEQYF,TGCAGTGCTAGAGATTTCCCATCGTTCACTGGGGAGCAGTACTTC
-,TRBV5-6,17,-,TRBJ2-1,CASSFTSGGTSYNEQFF,TGTGCCAGCAGCTTTACTTCTGGCGGGACATCCTACAATGAGCAGTTCTTC
TRBD2,TRBV2,13,few,TRBJ2-7,CASSRERGYEQYF,TGTGCCAGCTCGCGGGAGAGGGGCTACGAGCAGTACTTC
-,TRBV7-6,16,-,TRBJ1-4,CASSLGTATTNEKLFF,TGTGCCAGCAGCTTAGGGACAGCGACCACTAATGAAAAACTGTTTTTT
-,TRBV7-6,13,many,TRBJ2-1,CASSLVTGNEQFF,TGTGCCAGCAGCTTAGTGACAGGCAATGAGCAGTTCTTC
TRBD1,TRBV2,15,few,TRBJ2-2,CASSVRQGAVGELFF,TGTGCCAGCAGTGTAAGGCAGGGGGCAGTCGGGGAGCTGTTTTTT
-,TRBV11-2,15,many,TRBJ1-1,CASSLQGGVNTEAFF,TGTGCCAGCAGCTTACAGGGAGGGGTGAACACTGAAGCTTTCTTT
-,TRBV27,14,many,TRBJ2-7,CASSSSDRPYEQYF,TGTGCCAGCAGTTCTAGCGATCGTCCCTACGAGCAGTACTTC
-,TRBV20-1,15,-,TRBJ2-2,CSAIPGDRVTGELFF,TGCAGTGCCATACCTGGGGACCGGGTCACCGGGGAGCTGTTTTTT
TRBD1,TRBV7-9,16,-,TRBJ2-7,CASSRLSGTDIYEQYF,TGTGCCAGCAGCCGACTGTCCGGGACAGATATCTACGAGCAGTACTTC
-,TRBV7-9,15,many,TRBJ2-5,CASSLLGGGKETQYF,TGTGCCAGCAGCTTACTGGGTGGGGGCAAAGAGACCCAGTACTTC
TRBD1,TRBV18,15,-,TRBJ2-7,CASSPPGQGAREQYF,TGTGCCAGCTCACCCCCGGGACAGGGGGCTCGGGAGCAGTACTTC
TRBD2,TRBV9,16,-,TRBJ2-1,CASSAGASGGYNEQFF,TGTGCCAGCAGCGCGGGGGCTAGCGGGGGGTACAATGAGCAGTTCTTC
TRBD1,TRBV28,15,-,TRBJ1-2,CASSLIPGTGSGYTF,TGTGCCAGCAGTTTAATCCCTGGGACAGGGAGTGGCTACACCTTC
-,TRBV27,14,-,TRBJ1-2,CASSLLASNYGYTF,TGTGCCAGCAGTTTGCTTGCTTCTAACTATGGCTACACCTTC
TRBD2,TRBV7-8,16,-,TRBJ2-3,CASSPKEAGARDTQYF,TGTGCCAGCAGTCCGAAGGAAGCGGGAGCAAGGGATACGCAGTATTTT